These T cell receptor beta chains were read from a single sample in a study of T cell changes during pregnancy in multiple sclerosis. The table came from immunoSEQ multiplex PCR; TCRdb's copy has only in-frame clones and leaves some out. The profile covers tens of thousands of clones, with nearly 95% appearing a single time and more than 1.5% taken by the ten largest. This specimen consisted of peripheral blood, obtained after pregnancy. The origin of the receptors is a female donor in good health, enrolled as a control in a pregnancy study. Each CDR3 is given with its conserved first and last residue. D genes are given only for firm matches. Clone size is not always given. Where it is, it says once, few, many or a class for expanded clones.

j_call	clone_size	d_call	v_call	cdr3_nt	cdr3_aa
TRBJ2-6	.	TRBD1	TRBV2	TGTGCCAGCAGTGGGGACAGCTCTGGGGCCAACGTCCTGACTTTC	CASSGDSSGANVLTF
TRBJ2-7	.	TRBD1	TRBV28	TGTGCCAGCAGTTTTTGGGACAGGGACTCCTACGAGCAGTACTTC	CASSFWDRDSYEQYF
TRBJ1-4	.	TRBD1	TRBV5-1	TGCGCCAGCAGCGTTGGGGCAGGGGGCGAAAAACTGTTTTTT	CASSVGAGGEKLFF
TRBJ2-1	.	TRBD2	TRBV5-1	TGCGCCAGCAGCTCCGGGACTACTTTAAATGAGCAGTTCTTC	CASSSGTTLNEQFF
TRBJ2-1	.	.	TRBV29-1	TGCAGCGCCGGGACTGAATCCTACAATGAGCAGTTCTTC	CSAGTESYNEQFF
TRBJ1-1	.	TRBD1	TRBV19	TGTGCCAGTAGTTTAGACAGGGGGAGCACTGAAGCTTTCTTT	CASSLDRGSTEAFF
TRBJ2-7	.	.	TRBV5-1	TGCGCCAGCAGCTTGCTTGCGGGAAGTTCCTACGAGCAGTACTTC	CASSLLAGSSYEQYF
TRBJ2-1	.	TRBD1	TRBV2	TGTGCCAGCAGCCGGGACAGGGCCTACAATGAGCAGTTCTTC	CASSRDRAYNEQFF
TRBJ2-1	.	.	TRBV5-1	TGCGCCAGCAGCTCCGGGTCCTACAATGAGCAGTTCTTC	CASSSGSYNEQFF
TRBJ2-4	.	TRBD1	TRBV4-1	TGCGCCAGCAGCCTATTCACAGGGGGCAAAAACATTCAGTACTTC	CASSLFTGGKNIQYF
TRBJ2-1	.	TRBD1	TRBV15	TGTGCCACCAGCAGAGATAGGGGGACAGGGGGCAATGAGCAGTTCTTC	CATSRDRGTGGNEQFF
TRBJ1-2	.	TRBD1	TRBV10-2	TGCGCCAGCAGTGGACAGGGTTATGGCTACACCTTC	CASSGQGYGYTF
TRBJ1-1	.	TRBD1	TRBV2	TGTGCCAGCAGTGAACGACCCCACAGGGGGAACACTGAAGCTTTCTTT	CASSERPHRGNTEAFF
TRBJ2-7	.	TRBD1	TRBV5-1	TGCGCCAGCAGCCAGGGGGCCGTATACTACGAGCAGTACTTC	CASSQGAVYYEQYF
TRBJ2-5	.	.	TRBV11-2	TGTGCCAGCAGCCTGGTGCGGGGCCGGTGGGAGACCCAGTACTTC	CASSLVRGRWETQYF
TRBJ1-2	.	.	TRBV19	TGTGCCAGTAGGCCGGGGAATAACTATGGCTACACCTTC	CASRPGNNYGYTF
TRBJ2-2	once	.	TRBV21-1	TGTGCCAGCAGCAAAGGAGCCAAGGGGAGGACAAGGGAAAGGGGCACCGGGGAGCTGTTTTTT	CASSKGAKGRTRERGTGELFF
TRBJ2-2	.	TRBD2	TRBV18	TGTGCCAGCTCACCTAAGCGGGGCACCGGGGAGCTGTTTTTT	CASSPKRGTGELFF
TRBJ2-1	.	.	TRBV7-9	TGTGCCAGCAGCTTATCCGGGTATGAGCAGTTCTTC	CASSLSGYEQFF
TRBJ2-5	.	.	TRBV7-2	TGTGCCAGCAGCTTAGTCACAGGGTTGGAGACCCAGTACTTC	CASSLVTGLETQYF
TRBJ2-7	.	.	TRBV27	TGTGCCAGCAGTAGCTTCGGCGGCAGCTACGAGCAGTACTTC	CASSSFGGSYEQYF
TRBJ1-1	.	.	TRBV7-8	TGTGCCAGCAGCTTAGGGCGGGCGACTGAAGCTTTCTTT	CASSLGRATEAFF
TRBJ2-2	.	.	TRBV19	TGTGCCAGTAGCTCTCCTACTGGACAGAAGAACACCGGGGAGCTGTTTTTT	CASSSPTGQKNTGELFF
TRBJ2-7	.	.	TRBV2	TGTGCCAGCAGTGGAGGGAGAGGTTGGGAGCAGTACTTC	CASSGGRGWEQYF
TRBJ2-1	.	.	TRBV4-1	TGCGCCAGCAGGCAGCCGCTAGCGAGGTACAATGAGCAGTTCTTC	CASRQPLARYNEQFF
TRBJ1-2	.	.	TRBV28	TGTGCCAGCTCTGGGGGGGGTACTAACTATGGCTACACCTTC	CASSGGGTNYGYTF
TRBJ1-1	.	.	TRBV28	TGTGCCAGCAGTTCAGGGTACACTGAAGCTTTCTTT	CASSSGYTEAFF
TRBJ2-7	.	TRBD1	TRBV6-6	TGTGCCAGCAGTGGGCGACAGGGGGCCCACGAGCAGTACTTC	CASSGRQGAHEQYF
TRBJ1-1	.	TRBD1	TRBV28	TGTGCCAGCAGTTTCCGGGACAGGGGGCTGGTGAACACTGAAGCTTTCTTT	CASSFRDRGLVNTEAFF
TRBJ2-5	.	.	TRBV4-1	TGCGCCAGCAGCAAAAGCGGTCTCGAGACCCAGTACTTC	CASSKSGLETQYF
TRBJ1-4	.	.	TRBV6-5	TGTGCCAGCAGTTACACAGGGCTTTCGGAACTGTTTTTT	CASSYTGLSELFF
TRBJ1-1	.	.	TRBV5-1	TGCGCCAGCAGCCCACAGGGTATGAACACTGAAGCTTTCTTT	CASSPQGMNTEAFF
TRBJ2-6	.	.	TRBV7-9	TGTGCCAGCACTGGGGGCAGGGGGACTGCTGGGGCCAACGTCCTGACTTTC	CASTGGRGTAGANVLTF
TRBJ2-3	.	TRBD1	TRBV28	TGTGCCAGCAGTCCGACCGGACAGGCTAGCACAGATACGCAGTATTTT	CASSPTGQASTDTQYF
TRBJ2-5	.	.	TRBV15	TGTGCCACCAGCAGAGATCGGGGTTGGGAGACCCAGTACTTC	CATSRDRGWETQYF
TRBJ2-7	.	TRBD2	TRBV5-1	TGCGCCAGCAGCTTGGCCTCGCGGGAGGGCCTCTACGAGCAGTACTTC	CASSLASREGLYEQYF
TRBJ2-1	.	.	TRBV20-1	TGCAGTGCTGTACAGGGACCTGGGCAGTTCTTC	CSAVQGPGQFF
TRBJ2-7	.	TRBD1	TRBV7-2	TGTGCCAGCAGCCCAGGGGGCCCGCCCTACGAGCAGTACTTC	CASSPGGPPYEQYF
TRBJ2-1	.	TRBD1	TRBV15	TGTGCCACCAGCAGAGATAGACAGGGGGATGGTGAGCAGTTCTTC	CATSRDRQGDGEQFF
TRBJ1-6	.	.	TRBV5-1	TGCGCCAGCAGCCCGATGGGGCTCGATAATTCACCCCTCCACTTT	CASSPMGLDNSPLHF
TRBJ2-6	.	.	TRBV2	TGTGCCAGCAGTGAAGCGCGGATAGGGGCTGGGGCCAACGTCCTGACTTTC	CASSEARIGAGANVLTF
TRBJ2-3	.	.	TRBV28	TGTGCCAGCAGCCAAGGCACAGGGAGAGTGACAGATACGCAGTATTTT	CASSQGTGRVTDTQYF
TRBJ2-1	.	.	TRBV28	TGTGCCTGTTCCACTTACAATGAGCAGTTCTTC	CACSTYNEQFF
TRBJ1-1	.	TRBD1	TRBV2	TGTGCCAGCAGCGCGGACAGGGGGGACCTTGAAGCTTTCTTT	CASSADRGDLEAFF
TRBJ2-5	.	TRBD1	TRBV5-1	TGCGCCAGCAGCCAACCTCCTACAGGGGTGGGAGAGACCCAGTACTTC	CASSQPPTGVGETQYF
TRBJ2-7	.	.	TRBV6-6	TGTGCCAGCAGTTACAGGGGTTCCTACGAGCAGTACTTC	CASSYRGSYEQYF
TRBJ2-7	.	TRBD1	TRBV28	TGTGCCAGCAGTTTCTGGACGCGGACAGGGGGCTCCTACGAGCAGTACTTC	CASSFWTRTGGSYEQYF
TRBJ2-5	.	.	TRBV2	TGTGCCAGCAGTGAAAACAGGTCGGCACAAGAGACCCAGTACTTC	CASSENRSAQETQYF
TRBJ1-5	.	TRBD1	TRBV6-1	TGTGCCAGCAGGGGACAGGGGGGTCAGCCCCAGCATTTT	CASRGQGGQPQHF
TRBJ1-2	.	TRBD1	TRBV5-1	TGCGCCAGCAGCCCGTCTTCCCCGGGACAGGGGGGGTATGGCTACACCTTC	CASSPSSPGQGGYGYTF
TRBJ2-7	once	TRBD1	TRBV4-1	TGCGCCAGCAGCCAAGTTTCGACAGGGAGCGAGCAGTACTTC	CASSQVSTGSEQYF
TRBJ1-2	.	.	TRBV2	TGTGCCAGCAGTGAAGAAGAAGGGGTCTATGGCTACACCTTC	CASSEEEGVYGYTF
TRBJ1-2	.	TRBD1	TRBV28	TGTGCCAGCAATGAGGGACAGCAAGATCGGTCCACCTTC	CASNEGQQDRSTF
TRBJ2-1	.	.	TRBV5-1	TGCGCCAGCAGCTTCGATGGCAGGGTCGGCAATGAGCAGTTCTTC	CASSFDGRVGNEQFF
TRBJ2-5	.	.	TRBV29-1	TGCAGCGTTGAGATTGGAGCGGGCCTGGGGACCCAGTACTTC	CSVEIGAGLGTQYF
TRBJ2-7	.	.	TRBV7-2	TGTGCCAGCAGCTTTGAGGGAGACTACGAGCAGTACTTC	CASSFEGDYEQYF
TRBJ2-1	.	TRBD1	TRBV5-1	TGCGCCAGCACTCGGACAGGGGCCTACAATGAGCAGTTCTTC	CASTRTGAYNEQFF
TRBJ1-2	.	.	TRBV28	TGTGCCAGCAGTTTAGCAGGCGGCGGGGATCGGCCGGGGCGCGGCTACACCTTC	CASSLAGGGDRPGRGYTF
TRBJ1-2	once	.	TRBV5-1	TGCGCCAGCAGCTCGAGTTTTAACTATGGCTACACCTTC	CASSSSFNYGYTF
TRBJ1-3	.	.	TRBV5-4	TGTGCCAGCAGCTTACAGGGCTCTGGAAACACCATATATTTT	CASSLQGSGNTIYF